This is a list of T cell receptor beta chains from one sample in a study of cytomegalovirus exposure and HLA in healthy donors. TCRdb keeps only in-frame clones here, not all; method: immunoSEQ multiplex PCR. The sample lists 130,000 to 150,000 clones; around four fifths were seen once. The sample consisted of PBMCs. These receptors originate from a woman under 40 in good health and CMV-seronegative. The CDR3 runs from the conserved cysteine through the conserved F or W. Fields, in order: J gene, V gene, clone size, D gene, CDR3 protein, CDR3 DNA. D genes are given only for firm matches. Some rows mark clone size as missing; the rest say once, few, many or name a class of expanded clone.

J: TRBJ1-5
V: TRBV6-1
size: few
D: TRBD1
CDR3: CASSEVRTGGSQPQHF
DNA: TGTGCCAGCAGTGAAGTGCGGACAGGGGGAAGTCAGCCCCAGCATTTT

J: TRBJ2-1
V: TRBV4-2
size: NA
D: TRBD2
CDR3: CASSQRPSGGAANEQFF
DNA: TGTGCCAGCAGCCAACGACCTAGCGGGGGGGCCGCCAATGAGCAGTTCTTC

J: TRBJ2-7
V: TRBV6-6
size: once
D: TRBD2
CDR3: CASSSLAGMSYEQYF
DNA: TGTGCCAGCAGTTCACTAGCGGGTATGTCCTACGAGCAGTACTTC

J: TRBJ1-2
V: TRBV10-1
size: NA
D: NA
CDR3: CASSGPGFRVGYTF
DNA: TGCGCCAGCAGTGGGCCGGGGTTCCGGGTAGGCTACACCTTC

J: TRBJ2-7
V: TRBV5-6
size: NA
D: NA
CDR3: CASSLTRSSYEQYF
DNA: TGTGCCAGCAGCTTGACGCGGAGCTCCTACGAGCAGTACTTC

J: TRBJ2-6
V: TRBV5-4
size: NA
D: TRBD1
CDR3: CASRPEFTGGHSSGANVLTF
DNA: TGTGCCAGCAGACCCGAATTTACAGGGGGTCACTCTTCTGGGGCCAACGTCCTGACTTTC

J: TRBJ2-1
V: TRBV5-1
size: NA
D: TRBD1
CDR3: CASSIGTGVQKKQFF
DNA: TGCGCCAGCAGCATAGGGACAGGGGTGCAGAAAAAGCAGTTCTTC

J: TRBJ2-1
V: TRBV7-2
size: NA
D: NA
CDR3: CASSFGGANNEQFF
DNA: TGTGCCAGCAGCTTTGGGGGGGCAAACAATGAGCAGTTCTTC

J: TRBJ1-2
V: TRBV5-1
size: medium-sized
D: TRBD1
CDR3: CASHEPGQGVGNYGYTF
DNA: TGCGCCAGCCATGAACCGGGACAGGGGGTGGGGAACTATGGCTACACCTTC

J: TRBJ2-2
V: TRBV6-1
size: NA
D: TRBD1
CDR3: CASRGQGAGELFF
DNA: TGTGCCAGCAGGGGACAGGGGGCCGGGGAGCTGTTTTTT

J: TRBJ1-6
V: TRBV7-3
size: NA
D: NA
CDR3: CASSLTGGPLHF
DNA: TGTGCCAGCAGCTTAACAGGGGGACCCCTCCACTTT

J: TRBJ2-7
V: TRBV6-1
size: NA
D: TRBD2
CDR3: CASSGGLAGEQYF
DNA: TGTGCCAGCAGTGGCGGACTAGCGGGGGAGCAGTACTTC

J: TRBJ2-2
V: TRBV4-2
size: NA
D: TRBD2
CDR3: CASSQGGGLYTGELFF
DNA: TGTGCCAGCAGCCAAGGGGGGGGACTATACACCGGGGAGCTGTTTTTT

J: TRBJ1-2
V: TRBV19
size: few
D: TRBD1
CDR3: CASIRPGTGFHTF
DNA: TGTGCCAGTATCCGGCCCGGGACAGGGTTCCACACCTTC

J: TRBJ1-3
V: TRBV7-9
size: NA
D: NA
CDR3: CASMSDRRGNTIYF
DNA: TGTGCCAGCATGAGCGACAGGCGGGGAAACACCATATATTTT

J: TRBJ2-5
V: TRBV5-1
size: NA
D: NA
CDR3: CASSSAGLQETQYF
DNA: TGCGCCAGCAGCTCCGCGGGGCTCCAAGAGACCCAGTACTTC

J: TRBJ2-3
V: TRBV28
size: NA
D: NA
CDR3: CASSSAGLLDTQYF
DNA: TGTGCCAGCAGTTCAGCCGGACTACTAGATACGCAGTATTTT

J: TRBJ1-2
V: TRBV7-9
size: NA
D: TRBD1
CDR3: CASSPPGQTNYGYTF
DNA: TGTGCCAGCAGCCCACCGGGACAGACTAACTATGGCTACACCTTC

J: TRBJ1-1
V: TRBV5-1
size: NA
D: NA
CDR3: CASSPSMNTEAFF
DNA: TGCGCCAGCAGCCCATCCATGAACACTGAAGCTTTCTTT

J: TRBJ2-5
V: TRBV4-3
size: NA
D: NA
CDR3: CASSQTFGQHQETQYF
DNA: TGCGCCAGCAGCCAAACTTTCGGACAGCACCAAGAGACCCAGTACTTC

J: TRBJ1-5
V: TRBV9
size: NA
D: NA
CDR3: CASKGEGYRVHQPQHF
DNA: TGTGCCAGCAAGGGGGAGGGTTACAGGGTGCATCAGCCCCAGCATTTT

J: TRBJ1-2
V: TRBV10-3
size: NA
D: TRBD1
CDR3: CAIRDRGDYGYTF
DNA: TGTGCCATCAGGGACAGGGGGGACTATGGCTACACCTTC

J: TRBJ2-1
V: TRBV28
size: once
D: TRBD2
CDR3: CASSNTPGTSGGVSYNEQFF
DNA: TGTGCCAGCAGCAATACACCAGGGACTAGCGGGGGTGTGTCCTACAATGAGCAGTTCTTC

J: TRBJ1-2
V: TRBV29-1
size: NA
D: TRBD1
CDR3: CSVPDRAYGYTF
DNA: TGCAGCGTTCCGGACAGGGCCTATGGCTACACCTTC

J: TRBJ2-2
V: TRBV12-5
size: NA
D: NA
CDR3: CASGLGRTGNTGELFF
DNA: TGTGCTAGTGGTTTGGGCAGAACGGGGAACACCGGGGAGCTGTTTTTT

J: TRBJ2-3
V: TRBV9
size: NA
D: NA
CDR3: CASSVNPGVVDTQYF
DNA: TGTGCCAGCAGCGTAAATCCAGGGGTTGTGGATACGCAGTATTTT

J: TRBJ2-5
V: TRBV18
size: NA
D: TRBD2
CDR3: CASSALAGTLQETQYF
DNA: TGTGCCAGCTCAGCCCTAGCGGGGACCCTTCAAGAGACCCAGTACTTC

J: TRBJ1-2
V: TRBV2
size: NA
D: NA
CDR3: CASGRTTTNGYTF
DNA: TGTGCCAGCGGTCGGACTACGACAAACGGCTACACCTTC

J: TRBJ2-2
V: TRBV10-3
size: NA
D: NA
CDR3: CAISRQAGDTGELFF
DNA: TGTGCCATCAGTCGTCAGGCCGGTGACACCGGGGAGCTGTTTTTT

J: TRBJ2-3
V: TRBV10-3
size: NA
D: TRBD2
CDR3: CAISESSGGASTDTQYF
DNA: TGTGCCATCAGTGAGTCTAGCGGGGGGGCTAGCACAGATACGCAGTATTTT

J: TRBJ2-7
V: TRBV7-9
size: few
D: NA
CDR3: CASSQPPGYEQYF
DNA: TGTGCCAGCAGCCAACCTCCGGGCTACGAGCAGTACTTC

J: TRBJ1-2
V: TRBV28
size: NA
D: TRBD1
CDR3: CASWDRDGGYTF
DNA: TGTGCCAGCTGGGACAGGGATGGGGGCTACACCTTC

J: TRBJ1-1
V: TRBV7-2
size: NA
D: NA
CDR3: CASSFGGMNTEAFF
DNA: TGTGCCAGCAGCTTCGGAGGGATGAACACTGAAGCTTTCTTT

J: TRBJ2-6
V: TRBV7-9
size: NA
D: NA
CDR3: CASSFSLQYSGANVLTF
DNA: TGTGCCAGCAGCTTTTCCCTACAGTACTCTGGGGCCAACGTCCTGACTTTC